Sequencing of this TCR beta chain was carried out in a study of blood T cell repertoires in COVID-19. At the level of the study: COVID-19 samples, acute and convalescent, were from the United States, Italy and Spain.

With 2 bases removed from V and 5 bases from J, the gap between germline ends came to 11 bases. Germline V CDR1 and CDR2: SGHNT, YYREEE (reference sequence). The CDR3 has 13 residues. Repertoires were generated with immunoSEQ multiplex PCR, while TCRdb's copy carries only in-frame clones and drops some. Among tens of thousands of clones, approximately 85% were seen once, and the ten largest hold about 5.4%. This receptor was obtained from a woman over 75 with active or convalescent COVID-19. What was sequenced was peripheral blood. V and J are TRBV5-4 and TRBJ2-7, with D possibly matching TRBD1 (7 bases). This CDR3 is CASSLGGGDEQYF. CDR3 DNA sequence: TGTGCCAGCAGCTTAGGAGGGGGCGACGAGCAGTACTTC.